This TCR beta chain was identified in a study of cytomegalovirus exposure and HLA in healthy donors. The wider study: Out of roughly 170 million T cells, an earlier analysis found 117 million unique TCR beta sequences in total.

By share of the sample, this clone is medium-sized. Its antigen is unknown. The primer mix had 60 Vbeta and 13 Jbeta primers. Using immunoSEQ multiplex PCR, the repertoire was profiled, and TCRdb retains in-frame clones only, with some absent. Counted here are 72,000 or so clones, roughly 81% occurring once; the ten biggest clones make up approximately 10%. Study observations and caveats: TCR beta chains numbering roughly 150 were designated cytomegalovirus-associated.

Input material: PBMCs. The receptor's source is a human donor in good health.

The CDR3 is CASSWTGMNTEAFF. The CDR3 nucleotides read TGCGCCAGCAGCTGGACAGGTATGAACACTGAAGCTTTCTTT. The chain has TRBV5-1 and TRBJ1-1; 7 bases align to TRBD1. Unmatched junction bases numbered 2, after V lost 3 bases and J lost 0 bases. Germline CDR1 reads SGHRS; CDR2 reads YFSETQ. The CDR3 is made up of 14 amino acids.